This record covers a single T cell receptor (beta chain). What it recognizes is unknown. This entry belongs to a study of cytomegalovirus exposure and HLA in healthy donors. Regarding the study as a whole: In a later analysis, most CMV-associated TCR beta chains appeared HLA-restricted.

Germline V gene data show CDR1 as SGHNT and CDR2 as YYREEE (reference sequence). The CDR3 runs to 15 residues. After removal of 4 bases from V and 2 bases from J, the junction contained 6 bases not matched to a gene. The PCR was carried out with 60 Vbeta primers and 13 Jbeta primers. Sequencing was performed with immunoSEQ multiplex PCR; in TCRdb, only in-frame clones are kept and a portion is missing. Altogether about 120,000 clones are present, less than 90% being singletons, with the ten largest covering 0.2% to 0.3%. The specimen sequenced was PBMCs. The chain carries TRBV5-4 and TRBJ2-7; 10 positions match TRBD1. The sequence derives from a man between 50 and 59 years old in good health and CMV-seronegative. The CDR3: CASSPPGQGTYEQYF. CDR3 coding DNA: TGTGCCAGCAGCCCCCCGGGACAGGGGACCTACGAGCAGTACTTC.